The 18 T cell receptor beta chains listed next were all sequenced from one sample in a study of glioma-infiltrating T cells. Using RNA template, CDR3s of TCR alpha and beta were amplified with iRepertoire arm-PCR. MiXCR, applied by TCRdb to the multiplex PCR reads, yields one record per CDR3 protein. The sample contains more than 110,000 distinct CDR3 sequences, about two fifths of which appear only once. The sample was glioma tissue, nonneoplastic brain tissue, or PBMCs (not recorded which). These receptors came from a human donor with low-grade glioma or glioblastoma, undergoing nonglioma brain surgery, or in good health (not recorded which).

This clonotype has just a few counts. V and J are TRBV20-1 and TRBJ2-6, with D possibly matching TRBD2 (6 bases). V lost 0 bases to trimming and J lost 2 bases, with 8 bases between them. Germline V gene sequence: CDR1 DFQATT, CDR2 SNEGSKA (reference sequence). The CDR3 covers 15 residues. The CDR3 is CSARDAGTGANVLTF. The CDR3 DNA reads as TGCAGTGCTAGAGATGCGGGGACTGGGGCCAACGTCCTGACTTTC.

This clonotype was counted between two and nine times. The rearrangement joins TRBV10-2 to TRBJ1-1; no firm D call. V lost 3 bases, J lost 5 bases, and 10 bases lay in between. The length of the CDR3 is 13 residues. CDR1 and CDR2 from the germline V gene are WSHSY and SAAADI. The CDR3 region is CASSEVWGTEAFF. In DNA, the CDR3 is TGCGCCAGCAGTGAAGTTTGGGGAACTGAAGCTTTCTTT.

V gene TRBV11-2 combines with J gene TRBJ2-1, with D unclear. CDR1 and CDR2 from the germline V gene are SGHAT and FQNNGV. The CDR3 length is 15 residues. V dropped 4 bases and J dropped 0 bases, with 10 bases sitting between them. CDR3 in DNA: TGTGCCAGCAGCTCCTCTCGAGACTCCTACAATGAGCAGTTCTTC. It translates to CASSSSRDSYNEQFF.

CDR3: CSAQRERLGNTDTQYF. The CDR3 nucleotides read TGCAGTGCCCAGCGGGAGAGGTTGGGGAACACAGATACGCAGTATTTT. The chain couples TRBV20-1 to TRBJ2-3, with 8 bases lining up with TRBD2. Trimming removed 6 bases from V and 2 bases from J; junction bases left unmatched: 13. CDR3 length: 16 amino acids. CDR1 and CDR2 from the germline V gene are DFQATT and SNEGSKA (reference sequence).

A few counts support this clonotype. The chain uses TRBV5-1 and TRBJ2-1; D is ambiguous. The V end lost 5 bases, the J end lost 4 bases, and 7 bases lay between the germline ends. Germline loops: CDR1 SGHRS, CDR2 YFSETQ. The CDR3 covers 12 residues. The CDR3 loop is CASREGYNEQFF. CDR3 in DNA: TGCGCCAGCAGGGAAGGGTACAATGAGCAGTTCTTC.

For the CDR3, the DNA is TGTGCCAGCAGGCCTAGGGGTGTTGCCTACGAGCAGTACTTC. Translation gives CASRPRGVAYEQYF. V gene TRBV28 combines with J gene TRBJ2-7; tentative D call: TRBD1 (5 bases). This CDR3 comprises 14 residues. Trimming cost V 6 bases and J 2 bases, with 14 bases left between them. The germline V gene has CDR1 MDHEN and CDR2 SYDVKM.

The rearrangement uses TRBV20-1 and TRBJ2-7, with D possibly TRBD2 on 5 matching bases. CDR3 length: 13 residues. Germline V CDR1 and CDR2: DFQATT, SNEGSKA (reference sequence). Trimming cost V 1 base and J 3 bases, with 10 bases left between them. DNA for the CDR3: TGCAGTGCTAGAGGAGGGAATGGCTACGAGCAGTACTTC. Translation: CSARGGNGYEQYF.

This clonotype was seen a few times. This sequence joins TRBV4-1 and TRBJ1-1; TRBD1 matches at 7 bases. Germline-derived CDR1 and CDR2 are MGHRA and YSYEKL. The CDR3 extends over 14 amino acids. The J segment lost 7 bases and the V segment lost 4 bases, leaving 9 bases of the junction unmatched. CDR3 DNA sequence: TGCGCCAGCAGCCGCGCACAGGGGTACGGTGAAGCTTTCTTT. This sequence encodes CASSRAQGYGEAFF.

This clonotype was counted only a few times. The V and J genes are TRBV24-1 and TRBJ2-3; D might be TRBD2 (6 bases). Germline-derived CDR1 and CDR2 are KGHDR and SFDVKD. The V gene lost 4 bases and the J gene lost 6 bases, with 19 bases spanning the gap. This CDR3 contains 16 residues. In DNA, the CDR3 is TGTGCCACCAGTGACTCCCTCGGGGGTTCCGGTGATACGCAGTATTTT. Amino acids: CATSDSLGGSGDTQYF.

In its sample, this clonotype was seen many times. This sequence joins TRBV6-1 and TRBJ1-5, with TRBD1 matching over 10 bases. The V and J ends lost 6 bases and 2 bases, in that order; junction bases with no gene match: 4. This CDR3 has 15 residues. CDR1 MNHNS and CDR2 SASEGT come from the germline V gene. This CDR3 reads CASSYGQGGNQPQHF. Written as DNA, the CDR3 is TGTGCCAGCAGCTACGGACAGGGGGGCAATCAGCCCCAGCATTTT.

This clonotype has more than one count but fewer than ten. The genes are TRBV4-1 and TRBJ2-7, with D maybe TRBD2 (6 bases). Trimming took 5 bases from V and 6 from J, leaving 26 bases between them. Per the germline V gene, CDR1 is MGHRA and CDR2 is YSYEKL. This CDR3 has 17 amino acids. CDR3 DNA: TGCGCCAGCAGCTATGACGCCGGGACTGGCTTCATGTCCGAGCAGTACTTC. Protein sequence: CASSYDAGTGFMSEQYF.

V is TRBV20-1 and J is TRBJ1-5, with D possibly being TRBD1 (6 bases). Per germline, CDR1 DFQATT and CDR2 SNEGSKA (reference sequence). This CDR3 spans 14 amino acids. The V gene lost 4 bases and the J gene lost 0 bases, with 10 bases spanning the gap. CDR3 nucleotides: TGCAGTGCTACAGGGGATTATAGCAATCAGCCCCAGCATTTT. The encoded protein is CSATGDYSNQPQHF.

The V gene is TRBV28, the J gene TRBJ1-1; 9 bases agree with TRBD1. Germline trimming cut 6 bases from V and 6 bases from J; bases unmatched to any gene: 11. Germline CDR1 and CDR2: MDHEN and SYDVKM. The CDR3 totals 15 residues. Here the CDR3 DNA reads TGTGCCAGCAGACAGGGGGCTGTAGAGTGGGCTGAAGCTTTCTTT. Protein: CASRQGAVEWAEAFF.

This clonotype has more than one count but fewer than ten. The chain carries TRBV20-1 and TRBJ2-3; D possibly corresponds to TRBD2 (6 bases). CDR1 is DFQATT and CDR2 is SNEGSKA in the germline V gene (reference sequence). The length of the CDR3 is 15 residues. V lost 5 bases, J lost 1 base, and 16 bases lay in between. CDR3 amino acids: CSAEGAGVRTDTQYF. CDR3 coding DNA: TGCAGTGCTGAGGGAGCGGGTGTCCGCACAGATACGCAGTATTTT.

This clonotype was picked up a small number of times. The chain carries TRBV7-2 and TRBJ2-1; no clear D. The germline V gene has CDR1 SGHTA and CDR2 FQGNSA. This CDR3 comprises 12 residues. V was shortened by 2 bases and J by 9 bases, with 8 bases between the two germline ends. In DNA, the CDR3 is TGTGCCAGCAGCTTATTGGGTAGTGAGCAGTTCTTC. It encodes CASSLLGSEQFF.

For the CDR3, the DNA is TGTGCTAGTGGTTTGGTATCGGGACAGGGGGTAGGAAATGAGCAGTTCTTC. Its translation is CASGLVSGQGVGNEQFF. This rearrangement joins TRBV12-5 to TRBJ2-1; 11 bases line up with TRBD1. V lost 0 bases to trimming and J lost 7 bases; unmatched junction nucleotides: 8. CDR1 is LGHNT, CDR2 FRNRAP, per germline. The CDR3 contains 17 residues.

The chain uses TRBV30 and TRBJ1-4, with no clear D. Germline CDR1 GTSNPN, CDR2 SVGIG (reference sequence). Trimming cost V 0 bases and J 8 bases, with 13 bases left between them. The CDR3 runs to 14 residues. CDR3 region: CAWSVRLLSEKLFF. The CDR3, as DNA: TGTGCCTGGAGTGTACGTCTACTATCCGAAAAACTGTTTTTT.

The CDR3 bases are TGTGCCAGCAGCTTAGTCTCGGAGATGAACACTGAAGCTTTCTTT. Its translation is CASSLVSEMNTEAFF. The chain recombines TRBV7-6 with TRBJ1-1; no firm D call. V lost 1 base and J 0 bases, leaving 9 bases between the germline ends. Germline assignment: CDR1 SGHVS and CDR2 FNYEAQ. The CDR3 has 15 residues. The entire variable domain, with the rest obtained from reference TRBV7-6 and TRBJ1-1, is as follows: GAGVSQSPRYKVTKRGQDVALRCDPISGHVSLYWYRQALGQGPEFLTYFNYEAQQDKSGLPNDRFSAERPEGSISTLTIQRTEQRDSAMYRCASSLVSEMNTEAFFGQGTRLTVV.